One sample yielded the 18 T cell receptor beta chains listed below, sequenced in a study of tumor T cells in aggressive B-cell lymphoma. TCRdb's table, derived via immunoSEQ multiplex PCR, lists solely in-frame clones and lacks some. The repertoire holds about 1,200 clones, with about 90% as singletons. The sequencing sample was made of tumor tissue. The source is an adult with diffuse large B cell lymphoma.

The chain links TRBV19 to TRBJ2-1; D uncertain. V was cut by 3 bases and J by 5 bases, with 11 bases left in between. Germline values: CDR1 LNHDA, CDR2 SQIVND (reference sequence). The CDR3 spans 14 residues. This CDR3 is CASSISGVDNEQFF. CDR3 nucleotide sequence: TGTGCCAGTAGTATCTCCGGAGTCGACAATGAGCAGTTCTTC.

Note on this clone: This specimen includes other DNA sequences encoding the same CDR3. CDR3 DNA: TGTGCCAGCAGTGAGAATCTACTAGAAAACACCATATATTTT. It encodes CASSENLLENTIYF. This chain links TRBV2 with TRBJ1-3, with D unresolved. The CDR3 totals 14 residues. Germline values: CDR1 SNHLY, CDR2 FYNNEI. V shed 3 bases and J shed 6 bases, with 12 bases lying between them.

V usage is TRBV29-1 and J usage is TRBJ2-7; D is unclear. Trimming left V 4 bases short and J 7 bases short, with 14 bases between. Looked up from germline, CDR1 is SQVTM and CDR2 is ANQGSEA. The CDR3 consists of 12 residues. The CDR3: CSVGDSPREQYF. In DNA, the CDR3 is TGCAGCGTTGGAGACTCCCCTAGGGAGCAGTACTTC.

The chain employs TRBV9 and TRBJ1-1; the D is unclear. Germline values: CDR1 SGDLS, CDR2 YYNGEE. Trimming took off 0 bases at V and 1 base at J, with 7 bases between the two ends. CDR3 length: 14 amino acids. The CDR3 nucleotides read TGTGCCAGCAGCGTAGCCCCGAGGAACACTGAAGCTTTCTTT. The encoded protein is CASSVAPRNTEAFF. The complete variable domain, with remaining parts taken from reference TRBV9 and TRBJ1-1, reads DSGVTQTPKHLITATGQRVTLRCSPRSGDLSVYWYQQSLDQGLQFLIQYYNGEERAKGNILERFSAQQFPDLHSELNLSSLELGDSALYFCASSVAPRNTEAFFGQGTRLTVV.

The count of this clone is one. The CDR3 is CASSLQGGAGTQYF. The CDR3 nucleotides read TGTGCCAGCAGCCTCCAAGGCGGGGCGGGGACCCAGTACTTC. The rearrangement joins TRBV7-8 to TRBJ2-5; D is perhaps TRBD2 (6 bases). From germline, CDR1 is SGHVS and CDR2 FQNEAQ. The CDR3 is made up of 14 amino acids. The ends were cut back, 5 bases at V and 7 bases at J, with 17 bases in the middle.

The V and J genes are TRBV10-1 and TRBJ2-3; possible D gene TRBD2, 6 bases. Trimming took off 2 bases at V and 4 bases at J, with 10 bases between the two ends. This CDR3 spans 14 amino acids. CDR1 and CDR2 (germline): WNHNN, SYGVQD (reference sequence). The CDR3 DNA reads TGCGCCAGCAGTGAGCTCCCGGGGGCAGATACGCAGTATTTT. This sequence encodes CASSELPGADTQYF.

V gene TRBV28 combines with J gene TRBJ2-7; 10 bases agree with TRBD1. The length of the CDR3 is 15 residues. CDR1 is MDHEN and CDR2 is SYDVKM in the germline V gene. V shed 5 bases, J shed 5 bases, and the junction held 9 bases outside the gene matches. As DNA, the CDR3 is TGTGCCAGCAGTCAACACCGGGACAGGGGCAACGAGCAGTACTTC. The encoded protein is CASSQHRDRGNEQYF.

The chain employs TRBV6-1 and TRBJ2-7; 16 nucleotides align to TRBD2. Germline assignment: CDR1 MNHNS and CDR2 SASEGT. With 6 bases clipped from V and 7 bases from J, the junction kept 3 bases outside the gene matches. The CDR3 is 14 amino acids. This chain's CDR3 is CASSTGLAGGEQYF. CDR3 DNA: TGTGCCAGCAGCACGGGACTAGCGGGAGGGGAGCAGTACTTC.

The genes are TRBV5-1 and TRBJ2-7, with D maybe TRBD2 (5 bases). Trimming removed 0 bases at V and 4 bases at J, with 20 bases between. The germline CDR1 and CDR2 sequences are SGHRS and YFSETQ. This CDR3 contains 17 residues. The CDR3 protein is CASSLGSGSSPLYEQYF. The CDR3 nucleotides read TGCGCCAGCAGCTTGGGTTCAGGCTCTAGCCCCCTTTACGAGCAGTACTTC. The full variable domain, rest sourced from reference TRBV5-1 and TRBJ2-7, is KAGVTQTPRYLIKTRGQQVTLSCSPISGHRSVSWYQQTPGQGLQFLFEYFSETQRNKGNFPGRFSGRQFSNSRSEMNVSTLELGDSALYLCASSLGSGSSPLYEQYFGPGTRLTVT.

The chain recombines TRBV5-1 with TRBJ1-4; 7 bases line up with TRBD1. CDR3 size: 13 residues. V was clipped by 2 bases and J by 5 bases; unmatched bases: 0. CDR1 SGHRS and CDR2 YFSETQ come from the germline V gene. In nucleotides, the CDR3 is TGCGCCAGCAGCTTACAGGGGAATGAAAAACTGTTTTTT. Protein sequence: CASSLQGNEKLFF.

Comment on this clone: One junction end disagrees with the germline gene, perhaps due to a read error. The chain carries TRBV11-1 and TRBJ2-7; D is ambiguous. The germline V gene encodes CDR1 SGHAT and CDR2 FQDESV (reference sequence). The CDR3 is 13 amino acids. The chain's CDR3 is CASSLESTHPKHF. The CDR3 nucleotides are TGTGCCAGCAGCTTAGAATCAACCCACCCTAAGCACTTC.

The chain employs TRBV11-2 and TRBJ1-4; D is unclear. V was cut by 5 bases and J by 0 bases, with 7 bases left in between. From germline, CDR1 is SGHAT and CDR2 FQNNGV. The CDR3 is 14 amino acids. In DNA, the CDR3 is TGTGCCAGCAGCGCGGGGACAACTAATGAAAAACTGTTTTTT. This sequence encodes CASSAGTTNEKLFF.

A note on this clone: Other nucleotide sequences from this sample produce the same CDR3. CDR3 bases: TGTGCCAGCAGCTCCGAAGACAGCCAAGAGGCTTTCTTT. Residues: CASSSEDSQEAFF. The V gene is TRBV11-1, the J gene TRBJ1-1; D might be TRBD1 (5 bases). Germline CDR1 is SGHAT and CDR2 is FQDESV (reference sequence). The length of the CDR3 is 13 residues. V lost 4 bases, J lost 11 bases, and 17 bases lay in between.

The chain has TRBV4-1 and TRBJ1-5, with D tentatively TRBD1 (6 bases). The CDR3 totals 15 residues. Trimming pared 3 bases from V and 1 base from J, leaving 10 bases between. Germline-derived CDR1 and CDR2 are MGHRA and YSYEKL. CDR3 DNA: TGCGCCAGCAGCCAGTTAGGGGGAAGCAATCAGCCCCAGCATTTT. Translated: CASSQLGGSNQPQHF.

The rearrangement uses TRBV9 and TRBJ2-7; the match to TRBD2 covers 15 bases. J lost 5 bases, V lost 4 bases, and 13 bases had no gene match. This CDR3 comprises 18 residues. Germline CDR1 is SGDLS and CDR2 is YYNGEE. This chain's CDR3 is CASSPGLAGGPNRNEQYF. DNA for the CDR3: TGTGCCAGCAGCCCCGGACTAGCGGGAGGGCCTAACCGTAACGAGCAGTACTTC.

CDR3 amino acids: CASGGGTQYF. In nucleotides, the CDR3 is TGTGCCAGCGGCGGAGGTACGCAGTATTTT. The gene calls are TRBV9 and TRBJ2-3; the D gene is possibly TRBD2 (5 bases). Germline V gives CDR1 SGDLS, CDR2 YYNGEE. Trimming removed 7 bases at V and 8 bases at J, with 8 bases between. CDR3 size: 10 residues.

The rearrangement joins TRBV16 to TRBJ1-2; TRBD1 matches 9 bases. The germline gives CDR1 KGHSY, CDR2 FQNENV. The CDR3 extends over 14 amino acids. V gave up 4 bases and J gave up 8 bases; unmatched junction bases: 8. For the CDR3, the DNA is TGTGCCAGCAGCCCCCCACAGGGGGCGCGGGGCTACACCTTC. This translates into CASSPPQGARGYTF.

The genes are TRBV12-5 and TRBJ2-1; 9 bases fit TRBD2. V was clipped by 0 bases and J by 7 bases; unmatched bases: 10. CDR1 is LGHNT and CDR2 is FRNRAP in the germline V gene. The length of the CDR3 is 17 residues. The CDR3 protein is CASGLVAEAGGRNEQFF. CDR3 DNA sequence: TGTGCTAGTGGTTTGGTGGCGGAAGCGGGAGGTAGGAATGAGCAGTTCTTC.